Below are 2 T cell receptor beta chains sequenced from a single sample in a study of radiation and T cells in renal cell carcinoma. Documented time point: baseline pretreatment blood. The treatment: 15 Gy SBRT to primary tumor, nephrectomy 4 weeks later. The repertoire was sequenced with immunoSEQ multiplex PCR; TCRdb's copy has only in-frame clones and lacks some. In the table there are 150,000 or so clones, 88% of which are singletons. The sample in question was blood, obtained from a patient whose treatment included radiotherapy and nephrectomy. Every receptor here comes from a woman in her 70s with renal cell carcinoma.

The chain has TRBV19 and TRBJ1-1; D may be TRBD1 (6 bases). Per the germline V gene, CDR1 is LNHDA and CDR2 is SQIVND (reference sequence). The CDR3 totals 14 residues. The germline V and J ends were trimmed by 2 bases and 3 bases, with 10 bases remaining between them. The CDR3 sequence: CASSILGGDTEAFF. The CDR3 nucleotides read TGTGCCAGTAGTATACTAGGGGGGGACACTGAAGCTTTCTTT.

The chain uses TRBV7-9 and TRBJ2-7, with D unclear. This CDR3 is built from 14 residues. Germline V CDR1 and CDR2: SEHNR, FQNEAQ (reference sequence). V lost 1 base and J lost 0, with 7 bases in between. The CDR3 nucleotides read TGTGCCAGCAGCTTAGGGCACGGCTCCTACGAGCAGTACTTC. It specifies CASSLGHGSYEQYF.